This T cell receptor beta chain came from a study of cytomegalovirus exposure and HLA in healthy donors. General study points: Using the classifier, cytomegalovirus status was reportedly diagnosed with high specificity and sensitivity. Some TCR beta chains (roughly 150 of them) were listed as cytomegalovirus-associated.

TCRdb's table, derived via immunoSEQ multiplex PCR, lists solely in-frame clones and lacks some. This table holds some 150,000 clones, around nine tenths found once. This clone showed up just once. Its specificity is not known. This CDR3 spans 12 amino acids. The germline V and J ends were trimmed by 7 bases and 6 bases, with 13 bases remaining between them. Germline V gene data show CDR1 as SGHDT and CDR2 as YYEEEE. The study drew the donors from its approximately 110-subject validation cohort, separate from the approximately 700-subject first cohort. The V and J genes are TRBV5-6 and TRBJ2-5; TRBD2 might be the D (6 bases). What was sequenced was PBMCs. The TCR originated in a man in his late teens or twenties in good health and CMV-seropositive. The CDR3 DNA sequence: TGTGCCAGCGGGGTGGGGGGACAGACCCAGTACTTC. Its translation: CASGVGGQTQYF.